The source of this T cell receptor beta chain is a study of vaccination and CD4 T cells after COVID-19. Once obtained from cultured CD4+ T cells, the DNA was sequenced using the Oncomine TCR Beta short-read assay. TCRdb ran MiXCR on the PCR reads and lists one entry per CDR3 protein. The sample consists of over 15,000 distinct CDR3 sequences, approximately 40% of them appearing once. CDR3 length: 16 amino acids. Germline CDR1 and CDR2: SGHNT and YENEEA. Trimming took 5 bases from V and 2 from J, leaving 18 bases between them. Points on this clonotype: Its specificity is unknown.

Treatment meaning: approximately nine-day PBMC culture with coronavirus spike peptide pools or control peptides (ViraFEST assay). ViraFEST stimulated the growth of antigen-specific T cells using peptide pools and subsequently profiled their TCRs by sequencing. This clonotype was obtained from a human donor who had recovered from COVID-19. The sample here was CD4+ T cells from blood, cultured in vitro, taken before SARS-CoV-2 vaccination. This chain joins TRBV11-3 and TRBJ2-5; weak D call: TRBD2 (8 bases). The CDR3 DNA is TGTGCCAGCAGCCGGGGGGGAACAGGGGCTCAAGAGACCCAGTACTTC. It codes for CASSRGGTGAQETQYF.